Following are 29 T cell receptor beta chains from one sample sequenced in a study of T cells after yellow fever vaccination (dated by TCRdb to about 2019). Library preparation used 5' RACE. Sequencing was performed on an Illumina NovaSeq 6000. TCRdb handled the public reads itself, with Q25 trimming in fastp and clone calling in MiXCR, and kept productive beta chains. Rows with a matching CDR3 protein are joined into one entry that keeps the most common DNA and genes. This sample has 340,000 or so distinct CDR3 sequences in its table, and approximately 12% of those were observed once. The ten largest clones capture approximately 3.4% of the sample. Per the publication, the treatment or condition label means: live attenuated yellow fever vaccine strain. The sequencing used CD4+ T cells sorted from PBMCs, collected 15 days after the yellow fever booster vaccination. These TCRs come from a man between 18 and 35 years old who received the YFV17D yellow fever vaccine.

This rearrangement joins TRBV6-2 or TRBV6-3 to TRBJ2-3; no firm D call. Per the germline V gene, CDR1 is MNHEY and CDR2 is SVGEGT. The V end was cut by 6 bases, the J end by 1 base, with 8 bases between. The CDR3 runs to 13 residues. The CDR3 DNA follows: TGTGCCAGCAGCCGGCGCGGCACAGATACGCAGTATTTT. This translates into CASSRRGTDTQYF.

This clonotype has more than one count but fewer than ten. Written as DNA, the CDR3 is TGCGCCAGCAGCCAAGAGTACGTGGTCCACTATGGCTACACCTTC. Its translation: CASSQEYVVHYGYTF. The V gene is TRBV4-1, the J gene TRBJ1-2; D is uncertain. With 0 bases removed from V and 3 bases from J, the gap between germline ends came to 11 bases. The CDR3 is made up of 15 amino acids. Germline CDR1 MGHRA, CDR2 YSYEKL.

This chain joins TRBV4-1 and TRBJ2-2, with D possibly being TRBD1 (5 bases). From germline, CDR1 is MGHRA and CDR2 YSYEKL. Trimming removed 4 bases from V and 6 bases from J, with 12 bases in between. There are 14 residues in the CDR3. The CDR3 bases are TGCGCCAGCAGCCCCAGGTCAGGGCCCGGGGAGCTGTTTTTT. This codes for CASSPRSGPGELFF.

V usage is TRBV6-6 and J usage is TRBJ2-7; weak D call: TRBD1 (6 bases). V lost 5 bases and J lost 2, with 16 bases in between. Per germline, CDR1 MNHNY and CDR2 SVGAGI (reference sequence). The CDR3 is 15 residues long. The CDR3 region has the DNA TGTGCCAGCAGTGAGTCACAACAGGGAACCTACGAGCAGTACGTC. Translated: CASSESQQGTYEQYV.

V is TRBV4-1 and J is TRBJ1-1; D gene uncertain. The CDR3 totals 14 residues. The V gene lost 4 bases and the J gene lost 1 base, with 10 bases spanning the gap. Per germline, CDR1 MGHRA and CDR2 YSYEKL. CDR3 in amino acids: CASSPQAANTEAFF. The CDR3 DNA follows: TGCGCCAGCAGCCCCCAAGCAGCGAACACTGAAGCTTTCTTT.

The chain employs TRBV19 and TRBJ2-1; possibly TRBD2 for D (6 bases). The CDR3 covers 15 residues. Trimming removed 5 bases from V and 9 bases from J, with 20 bases in between. Germline CDR1 and CDR2: LNHDA and SQIVND (reference sequence). The CDR3 bases are TGTGCCAGTAGTCCCGACCAGGTTTTCGGGAGTGAGCAGTTCTTC. This sequence encodes CASSPDQVFGSEQFF.

J is TRBJ2-2 and V is TRBV27, with 10 nucleotides matching TRBD1. This CDR3 comprises 15 residues. With 3 bases clipped from V and 5 bases from J, the junction kept 3 bases outside the gene matches. The germline V gene has CDR1 MNHEY and CDR2 SMNVEV (reference sequence). The chain's CDR3 is CASSFDRGRTGELFF. CDR3 sequence (DNA): TGTGCCAGCAGTTTTGACAGGGGGCGGACCGGGGAGCTGTTTTTT.

This clonotype came up a few times. V is TRBV6-2 or TRBV6-3 and J is TRBJ2-7, with D tentatively TRBD2 (6 bases). Germline-derived CDR1 and CDR2 are MNHEY and SVGEGT. This CDR3 region has 14 residues. V dropped 6 bases and J dropped 2 bases, with 14 bases sitting between them. CDR3 DNA sequence: TGTGCCAGCAGCTCACACGGGGGAGCCTACGAGCAGTACGTC. Amino acid sequence: CASSSHGGAYEQYV.

This clonotype was detected a few times. CDR3 protein: CASSYSTGVNIEAFF. As DNA, the CDR3 is TGTGCCAGCAGTTACTCGACAGGGGTCAATATCGAAGCTTTCTTT. The J gene is TRBJ1-1, the V gene TRBV6-5, with 8 bases identical to TRBD1. V lost 0 bases, J lost 8 bases, and 8 bases stayed unmatched. The CDR3 length is 15 residues. The germline CDR1 and CDR2 sequences are MNHEY and SVGAGI.

The gene calls are TRBV7-2 and TRBJ1-5; D remains unclear. From germline, CDR1 is SGHTA and CDR2 FQGNSA. Trimming stripped 5 bases from V and 6 bases from J, with 17 bases between. The CDR3 runs to 15 residues. CDR3 coding DNA: TGTGCCAGCAGCCCTAGTGCTGGGGATGTTCAGCCCCAGCATTTT. It yields the protein CASSPSAGDVQPQHF.

The V gene is TRBV6-2 or TRBV6-3, the J gene TRBJ2-1; TRBD1 might be the D (6 bases). Germline V gene sequence: CDR1 MNHEY, CDR2 SVGEGT. Trimming removed 9 bases at V and 12 bases at J, with 15 bases between. There are 11 residues in the CDR3. The CDR3 DNA sequence: TGTGCCAGTGATACAGGGAGCGGGCAGTTCTTC. Its translation is CASDTGSGQFF.

Only a few counts were recorded for this clonotype. The CDR3 region is CASSLPLFSGNTIYF. For the CDR3, the DNA is TGTGCCAGCAGTTTACCACTATTCTCTGGAAACACCATATATTTT. The chain employs TRBV28 and TRBJ1-3, with no clear D. The V end was cut by 2 bases, the J end by 0 bases, with 8 bases between. Germline-derived CDR1 and CDR2 are MDHEN and SYDVKM. The CDR3 contains 15 residues. The full variable domain, with the rest looked up from reference TRBV28 and TRBJ1-3, is DVKVTQSSRYLVKRTGEKVFLECVQDMDHENMFWYRQDPGLGLRLIYFSYDVKMKEKGDIPEGYSVSREKKERFSLILESASTNQTSMYLCASSLPLFSGNTIYFGEGSWLTVV.

This clonotype showed up just a few times. V gene TRBV6-5 combines with J gene TRBJ2-5; 10 nucleotides agree with TRBD1. Germline V gene sequence: CDR1 MNHEY, CDR2 SVGAGI. The CDR3 has 16 amino acids. With 5 bases clipped from V and 5 bases from J, the junction kept 11 bases outside the gene matches. CDR3 sequence: CASSPYRQGASETQYF. CDR3 DNA sequence: TGTGCCAGCAGTCCTTACCGACAGGGGGCTTCTGAGACCCAGTACTTC.

There are a few counts of this clonotype. The chain joins TRBV5-4 to TRBJ2-3; D remains ambiguous. The CDR3 totals 13 residues. Germline V gives CDR1 SGHNT, CDR2 YYREEE (reference sequence). The CDR3 DNA reads as TGTGCAGCCCGTACTACCAGCACAGATACGCAGTATTTT. Residues: CAARTTSTDTQYF.

The chain joins TRBV30 to TRBJ1-5; D is perhaps TRBD1 (5 bases). Germline V lookup: CDR1 GTSNPN, CDR2 SVGIG (reference sequence). V lost 0 bases and J 6 bases, leaving 9 bases between the germline ends. CDR3 length equals 13 residues. In DNA form, the CDR3 reads TGTGCCTGGAGTGTAAGGGGTCTTCAGCCCCAGCATTTT. It encodes CAWSVRGLQPQHF.

This clonotype was observed a few times. The rearrangement links TRBV7-9 to TRBJ2-7; the match to TRBD1 covers 9 bases. The CDR3 runs to 13 residues. Germline loops: CDR1 SEHNR, CDR2 FQNEAQ (reference sequence). J was trimmed by 9 bases and V by 3 bases; bases with no gene match: 6. CDR3 in amino acids: CASSFTDRGGQYF. CDR3 in DNA: TGTGCCAGCAGCTTTACGGACAGGGGCGGGCAGTACTTC.

This clonotype was seen more than once but under ten times. This chain links TRBV14 with TRBJ2-2, with a weak D call TRBD1 (5 bases). Germline V CDR1 and CDR2: SGHDN, FVKESK. V shed 2 bases and J shed 2 bases, with 18 bases lying between them. The CDR3 is made up of 18 amino acids. CDR3 coding DNA: TGTGCCAGCAGCCAACTAAAAGGGGCCGCCCACAACACCGGGGAGCTGTTTTTT. This sequence encodes CASSQLKGAAHNTGELFF.

This clonotype was counted between two and nine times. The chain carries TRBV2 and TRBJ2-1, with 9 bases identical to TRBD2. Germline trimming cut 8 bases from V and 8 bases from J; bases unmatched to any gene: 4. The CDR3 totals 12 residues. Germline-derived CDR1 and CDR2 are SNHLY and FYNNEI. The CDR3 DNA follows: TGTGCCAGCGTGGGACTAGCCGATGAGCAGTTCTTC. Amino acids: CASVGLADEQFF. Full variable domain (rest looked up from reference TRBV2 and TRBJ2-1): EPEVTQTPSHQVTQMGQEVILRCVPISNHLYFYWYRQILGQKVEFLVSFYNNEISEKSEIFDDQFSVERPDGSNFTLKIRSTKLEDSAMYFCASVGLADEQFFGPGTRLTVL.

A few counts support this clonotype. The CDR3 DNA is TGTGCCAGCAGTTTATCTGGGACAGGGGTGGAAGGGGCCAAAAACATTCAGTACTTC. As protein: CASSLSGTGVEGAKNIQYF. This chain links TRBV27 with TRBJ2-4, with 10 bases lining up with TRBD1. Unmatched junction bases numbered 9, after V lost 0 bases and J lost 1 base. CDR1 and CDR2 from the germline V gene are MNHEY and SMNVEV (reference sequence). This CDR3 is built from 19 residues.

The chain employs TRBV5-1 and TRBJ2-1, with 12 nucleotides matching TRBD2. Germline V CDR1 and CDR2: SGHRS, YFSETQ. The CDR3 sequence is 17 residues long. The ends lost 5 bases at V and 3 bases at J; junction bases unmatched: 9. CDR3 sequence: CASSYKTTSGGYNEQFF. The CDR3 DNA sequence: TGCGCCAGCAGTTATAAAACGACTAGCGGGGGCTACAATGAGCAGTTCTTC.

This clonotype turned up a few times. This chain links TRBV25-1 with TRBJ1-2; D call uncertain. This CDR3 has 15 residues. Germline values: CDR1 MGHDK, CDR2 SYGVNS. V was clipped by 5 bases and J by 4 bases, with 17 bases between them. CDR3 in amino acids: CASSSELNTIYGYTF. The CDR3 nucleotides read TGTGCCAGCAGTTCAGAGTTAAACACGATCTATGGCTACACCTTC.

This clonotype has ten or more counts. The chain's CDR3 is CASSPFDRPNYGYTF. The DNA of the CDR3 is TGTGCCAGCAGTCCTTTCGACAGGCCTAACTATGGCTACACCTTC. V and J are TRBV27 and TRBJ1-2; possibly TRBD1 for D (6 bases). This CDR3 has 15 residues. Germline V lookup: CDR1 MNHEY, CDR2 SMNVEV (reference sequence). V gave up 5 bases and J gave up 0 bases, with 13 bases separating them.

V gene TRBV6-1 combines with J gene TRBJ1-5; tentatively, D is TRBD1 (5 bases). The CDR3 covers 14 residues. V was cut by 3 bases and J by 6 bases, with 12 bases left in between. Germline V lookup: CDR1 MNHNS, CDR2 SASEGT. The CDR3 is CASSDLGTLQPQHF. The CDR3 nucleotides are TGTGCCAGCAGTGACCTCGGGACCCTTCAGCCCCAGCATTTT.

This rearrangement joins TRBV6-2 or TRBV6-3 to TRBJ1-2; tentative D call: TRBD1 (5 bases). In germline, CDR1 is MNHEY, CDR2 SVGEGT. The CDR3 has 17 amino acids. The V end was cut by 0 bases, the J end by 0 bases, with 14 bases between. DNA of the CDR3: TGTGCCAGCAGTTACTCGATACAGCACAGGTCTAACTATGGCTACACCTTC. As protein: CASSYSIQHRSNYGYTF.

This clonotype has more than one count but fewer than ten. The chain is built from TRBV6-2 or TRBV6-3 and TRBJ2-7; TRBD2 is a possible D gene (5 bases). Looked up from germline, CDR1 is MNHEY and CDR2 is SVGEGT. Trimming pared 5 bases from V and 7 bases from J, leaving 9 bases between. The CDR3 length is 11 residues. This chain's CDR3 is CASSGAVEQYF. CDR3 DNA: TGTGCCAGCAGTGGAGCGGTTGAGCAGTACTTC.

At least ten counts were recorded for this clonotype. This chain uses TRBV5-1 with TRBJ2-2; D gene ambiguous. The CDR3 covers 14 residues. Trimming pared 0 bases from V and 4 bases from J, leaving 7 bases between. Germline V gene lookup returns CDR1 SGHRS and CDR2 YFSETQ. DNA for the CDR3: TGCGCCAGCAGCTTGGGGAGCCTCACCGGGGAGCTGTTTTTT. Encoded protein: CASSLGSLTGELFF.

The sample holds a few counts of this clonotype. The rearrangement uses TRBV7-9 and TRBJ2-3, with 10 bases matching TRBD1. The germline V gene has CDR1 SEHNR and CDR2 FQNEAQ (reference sequence). After removal of 1 base from V and 2 bases from J, the junction contained 3 bases not matched to a gene. The CDR3 runs to 16 residues. This CDR3 reads CASSLGTGGVTDTQYF. CDR3 DNA: TGTGCCAGCAGCTTAGGGACAGGGGGAGTCACAGATACGCAGTATTTT. Together with reference TRBV7-9 and TRBJ2-3, the CDR3 gives the full variable domain: DTGVSQNPRHKITKRGQNVTFRCDPISEHNRLYWYRQTLGQGPEFLTYFQNEAQLEKSRLLSDRFSAERPKGSFSTLEIQRTEQGDSAMYLCASSLGTGGVTDTQYFGPGTRLTVL.

This clonotype turned up a few times. This sequence joins TRBV4-1 and TRBJ2-3, with D unresolved. Per the germline V gene, CDR1 is MGHRA and CDR2 is YSYEKL. The CDR3 consists of 14 residues. Trimming removed 1 base at V and 2 bases at J, with 7 bases between. CDR3: CASSQVPATDTQYF. As DNA, the CDR3 is TGCGCCAGCAGCCAAGTGCCAGCCACAGATACGCAGTATTTT.

This clonotype was detected only a few times. The chain links TRBV7-9 to TRBJ1-1, with D maybe TRBD1 (5 bases). The CDR3 spans 14 residues. Looked up from germline, CDR1 is SEHNR and CDR2 is FQNEAQ (reference sequence). V was clipped by 5 bases and J by 1 base, with 11 bases between them. The CDR3 nucleotides are TGTGCCAGCAGCCCTCTACAGGAGAACACTGAAGCTTTCTTT. This sequence encodes CASSPLQENTEAFF.